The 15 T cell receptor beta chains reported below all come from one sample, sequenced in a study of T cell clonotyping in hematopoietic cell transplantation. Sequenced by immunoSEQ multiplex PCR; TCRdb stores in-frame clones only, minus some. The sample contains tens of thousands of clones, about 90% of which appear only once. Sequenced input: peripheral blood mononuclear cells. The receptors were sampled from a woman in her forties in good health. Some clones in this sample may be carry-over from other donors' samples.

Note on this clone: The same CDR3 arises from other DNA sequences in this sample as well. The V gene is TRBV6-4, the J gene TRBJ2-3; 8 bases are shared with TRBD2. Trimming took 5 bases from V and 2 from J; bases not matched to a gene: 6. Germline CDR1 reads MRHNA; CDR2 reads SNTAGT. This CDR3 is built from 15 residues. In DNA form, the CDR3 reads TGTGCCAGCAGTCCAACTAGCGGATCCACAGATACGCAGTATTTT. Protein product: CASSPTSGSTDTQYF.

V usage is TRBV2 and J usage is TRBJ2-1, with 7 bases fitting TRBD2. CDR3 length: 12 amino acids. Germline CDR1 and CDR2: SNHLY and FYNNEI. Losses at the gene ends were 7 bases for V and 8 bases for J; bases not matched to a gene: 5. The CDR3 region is CASIRTSHEQFF. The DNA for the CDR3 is TGTGCCAGCATTCGGACTAGTCATGAGCAGTTCTTC.

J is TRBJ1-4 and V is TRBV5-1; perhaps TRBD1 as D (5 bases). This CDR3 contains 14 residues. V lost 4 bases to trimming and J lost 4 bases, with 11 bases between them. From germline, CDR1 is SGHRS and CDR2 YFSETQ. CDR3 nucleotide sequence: TGCGCCAGCAGCCCCGGGGCCTTTAATGAAAAACTGTTTTTT. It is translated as CASSPGAFNEKLFF.

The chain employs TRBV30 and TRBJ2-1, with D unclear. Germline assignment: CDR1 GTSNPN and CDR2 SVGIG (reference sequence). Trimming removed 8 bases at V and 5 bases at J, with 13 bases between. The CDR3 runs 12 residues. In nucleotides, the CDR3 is TGTGCCGCCTTAAAGACCCACAATGAGCAGTTCTTC. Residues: CAALKTHNEQFF.

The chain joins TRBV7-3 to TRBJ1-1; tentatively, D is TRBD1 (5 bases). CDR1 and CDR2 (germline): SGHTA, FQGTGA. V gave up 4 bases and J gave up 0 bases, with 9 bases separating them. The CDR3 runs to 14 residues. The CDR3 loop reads CASSSAGVNTEAFF. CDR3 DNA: TGTGCCAGCAGCTCGGCGGGGGTGAACACTGAAGCTTTCTTT.

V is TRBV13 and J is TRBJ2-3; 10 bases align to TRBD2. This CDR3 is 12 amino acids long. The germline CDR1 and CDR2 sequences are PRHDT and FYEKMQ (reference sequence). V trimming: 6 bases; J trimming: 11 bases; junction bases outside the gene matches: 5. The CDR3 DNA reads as TGTGCCAGCAGGGGAAAGCGGGGGGGGCAGTATTTT. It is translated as CASRGKRGGQYF.

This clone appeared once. CDR3: CASHDSSYEQYF. The DNA of the CDR3 is TGTGCCAGCCACGACAGCTCCTACGAGCAGTACTTC. The chain uses TRBV19 and TRBJ2-7; D may be TRBD1 (5 bases). The CDR3 extends over 12 amino acids. Germline V gene data show CDR1 as LNHDA and CDR2 as SQIVND (reference sequence). Between the trimmed V and J ends, which lost 9 bases and 0 bases, there was a span of 9 bases.

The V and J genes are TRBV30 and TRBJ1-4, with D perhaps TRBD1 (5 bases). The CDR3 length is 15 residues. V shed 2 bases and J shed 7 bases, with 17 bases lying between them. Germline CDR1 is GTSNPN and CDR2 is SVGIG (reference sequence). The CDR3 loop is CAWSHPGSGTEKLFF. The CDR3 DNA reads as TGTGCCTGGAGTCATCCAGGGTCGGGGACTGAAAAACTGTTTTTT. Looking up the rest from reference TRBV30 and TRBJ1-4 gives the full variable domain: SQTIHQWPATLVQPVGSPLSLECTVEGTSNPNLYWYRQAAGRGLQLLFYSVGIGQISSEVPQNLSASRPQDRQFILSSKKLLLSDSGFYLCAWSHPGSGTEKLFFGSGTQLSVL.

The CDR3 spells CASSQPNSYNEQFF. CDR3 DNA sequence: TGTGCCAGCAGCCAACCCAACTCCTACAATGAGCAGTTCTTC. The chain uses TRBV6-6 and TRBJ2-1; unclear D gene. The CDR3 has 14 amino acids. CDR1 and CDR2 (germline): MNHNY, SVGAGI (reference sequence). Trimming removed 6 bases at V and 0 bases at J, with 9 bases between.

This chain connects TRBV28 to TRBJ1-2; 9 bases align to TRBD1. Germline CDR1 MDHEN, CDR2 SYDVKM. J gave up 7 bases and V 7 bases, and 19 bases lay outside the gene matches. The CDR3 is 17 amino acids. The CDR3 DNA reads TGTGCCAGCAATCTACCAGAGCCGACAGGGGGGTCGGGTGGCTACACCTTC. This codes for CASNLPEPTGGSGGYTF.

DNA for the CDR3: TGTGCCTGGGCCTATAGCAATCAGCCCCAGCATTTT. As protein: CAWAYSNQPQHF. The chain links TRBV30 to TRBJ1-5; D unresolved. Germline lookup yields CDR1 GTSNPN and CDR2 SVGIG (reference sequence). This CDR3 contains 12 residues. Deletions cut 5 bases from V and 0 bases from J, with 5 bases between.

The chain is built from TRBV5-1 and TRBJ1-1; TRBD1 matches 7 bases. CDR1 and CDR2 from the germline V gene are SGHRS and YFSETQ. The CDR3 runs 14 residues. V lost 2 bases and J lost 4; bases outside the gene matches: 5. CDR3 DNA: TGCGCCAGCAGCTTCCAGGGGGTCGGCACTGAAGCTTTCTTT. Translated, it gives CASSFQGVGTEAFF.

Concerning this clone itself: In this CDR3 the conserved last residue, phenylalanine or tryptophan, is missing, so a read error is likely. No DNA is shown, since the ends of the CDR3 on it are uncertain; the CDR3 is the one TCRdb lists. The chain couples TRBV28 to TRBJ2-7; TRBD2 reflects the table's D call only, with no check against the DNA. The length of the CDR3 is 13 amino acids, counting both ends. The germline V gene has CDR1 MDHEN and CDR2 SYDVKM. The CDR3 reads CASSPRESPANLL.

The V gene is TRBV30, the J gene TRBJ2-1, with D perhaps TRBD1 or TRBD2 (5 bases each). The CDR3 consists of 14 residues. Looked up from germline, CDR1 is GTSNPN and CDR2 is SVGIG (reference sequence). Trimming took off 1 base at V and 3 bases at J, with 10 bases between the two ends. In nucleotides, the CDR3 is TGTGCCTGGAGTGGGGACCGATACTACAATGAGCAGTTCTTC. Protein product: CAWSGDRYYNEQFF.

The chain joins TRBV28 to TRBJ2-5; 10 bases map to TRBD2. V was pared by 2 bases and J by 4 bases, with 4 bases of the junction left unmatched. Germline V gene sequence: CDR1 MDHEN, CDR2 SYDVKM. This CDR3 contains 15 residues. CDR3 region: CASSLDSGRRETQYF. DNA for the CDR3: TGTGCCAGCAGTTTAGATAGCGGGAGGAGAGAGACCCAGTACTTC.